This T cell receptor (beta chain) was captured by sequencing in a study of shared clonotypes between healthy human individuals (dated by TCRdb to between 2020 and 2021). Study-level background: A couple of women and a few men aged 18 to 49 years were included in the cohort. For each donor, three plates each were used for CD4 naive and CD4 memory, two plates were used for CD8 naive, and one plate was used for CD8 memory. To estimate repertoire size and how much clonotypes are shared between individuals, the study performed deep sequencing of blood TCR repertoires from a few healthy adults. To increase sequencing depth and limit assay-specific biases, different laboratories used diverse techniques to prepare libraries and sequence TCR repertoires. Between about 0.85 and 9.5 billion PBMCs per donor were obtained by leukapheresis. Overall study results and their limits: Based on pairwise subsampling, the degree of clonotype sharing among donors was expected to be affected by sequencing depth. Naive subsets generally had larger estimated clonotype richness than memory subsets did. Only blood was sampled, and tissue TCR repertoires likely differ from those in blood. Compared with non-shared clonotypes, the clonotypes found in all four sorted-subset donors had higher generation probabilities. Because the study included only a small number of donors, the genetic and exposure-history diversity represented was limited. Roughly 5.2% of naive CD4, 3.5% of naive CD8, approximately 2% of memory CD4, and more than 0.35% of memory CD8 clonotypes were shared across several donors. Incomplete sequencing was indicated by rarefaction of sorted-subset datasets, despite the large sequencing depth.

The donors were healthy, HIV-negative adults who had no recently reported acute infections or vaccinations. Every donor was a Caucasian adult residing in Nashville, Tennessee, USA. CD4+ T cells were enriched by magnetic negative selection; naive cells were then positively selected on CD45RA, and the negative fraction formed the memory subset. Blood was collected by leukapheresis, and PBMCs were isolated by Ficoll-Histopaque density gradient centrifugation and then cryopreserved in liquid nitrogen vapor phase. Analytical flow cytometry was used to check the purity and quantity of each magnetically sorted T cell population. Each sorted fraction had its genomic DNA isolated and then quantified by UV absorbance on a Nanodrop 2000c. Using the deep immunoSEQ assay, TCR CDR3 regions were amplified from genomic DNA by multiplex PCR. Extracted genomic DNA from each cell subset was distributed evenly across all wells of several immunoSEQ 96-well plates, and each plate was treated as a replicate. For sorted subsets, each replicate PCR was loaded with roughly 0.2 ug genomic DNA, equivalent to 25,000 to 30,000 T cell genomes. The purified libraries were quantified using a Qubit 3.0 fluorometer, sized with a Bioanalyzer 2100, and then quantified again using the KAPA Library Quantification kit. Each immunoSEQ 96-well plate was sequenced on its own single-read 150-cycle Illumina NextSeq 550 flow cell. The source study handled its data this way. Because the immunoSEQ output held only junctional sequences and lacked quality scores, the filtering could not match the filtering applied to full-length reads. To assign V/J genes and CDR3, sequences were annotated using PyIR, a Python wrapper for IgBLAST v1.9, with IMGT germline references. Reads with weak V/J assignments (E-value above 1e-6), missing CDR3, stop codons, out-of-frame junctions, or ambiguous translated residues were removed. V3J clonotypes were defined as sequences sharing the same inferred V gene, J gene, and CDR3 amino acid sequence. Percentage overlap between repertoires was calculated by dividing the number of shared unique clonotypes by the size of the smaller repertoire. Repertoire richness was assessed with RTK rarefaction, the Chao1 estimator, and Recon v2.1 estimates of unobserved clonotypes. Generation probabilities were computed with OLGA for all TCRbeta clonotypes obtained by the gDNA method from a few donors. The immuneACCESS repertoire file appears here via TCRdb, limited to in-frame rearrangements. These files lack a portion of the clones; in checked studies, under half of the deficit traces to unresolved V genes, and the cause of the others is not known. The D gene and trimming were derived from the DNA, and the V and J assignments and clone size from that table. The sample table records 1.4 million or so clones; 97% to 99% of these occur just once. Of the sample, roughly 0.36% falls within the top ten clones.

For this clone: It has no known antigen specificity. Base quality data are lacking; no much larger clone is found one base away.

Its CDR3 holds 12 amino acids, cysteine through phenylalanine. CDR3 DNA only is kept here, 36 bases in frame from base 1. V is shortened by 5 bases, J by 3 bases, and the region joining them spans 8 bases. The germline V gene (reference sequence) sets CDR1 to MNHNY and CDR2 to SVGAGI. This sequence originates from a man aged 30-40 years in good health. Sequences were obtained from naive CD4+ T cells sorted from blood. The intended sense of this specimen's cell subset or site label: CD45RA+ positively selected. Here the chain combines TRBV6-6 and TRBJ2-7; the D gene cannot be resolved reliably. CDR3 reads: CASSVTIYEQYF. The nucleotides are TGTGCCAGCAGTGTGACGATCTACGAGCAGTACTTC.